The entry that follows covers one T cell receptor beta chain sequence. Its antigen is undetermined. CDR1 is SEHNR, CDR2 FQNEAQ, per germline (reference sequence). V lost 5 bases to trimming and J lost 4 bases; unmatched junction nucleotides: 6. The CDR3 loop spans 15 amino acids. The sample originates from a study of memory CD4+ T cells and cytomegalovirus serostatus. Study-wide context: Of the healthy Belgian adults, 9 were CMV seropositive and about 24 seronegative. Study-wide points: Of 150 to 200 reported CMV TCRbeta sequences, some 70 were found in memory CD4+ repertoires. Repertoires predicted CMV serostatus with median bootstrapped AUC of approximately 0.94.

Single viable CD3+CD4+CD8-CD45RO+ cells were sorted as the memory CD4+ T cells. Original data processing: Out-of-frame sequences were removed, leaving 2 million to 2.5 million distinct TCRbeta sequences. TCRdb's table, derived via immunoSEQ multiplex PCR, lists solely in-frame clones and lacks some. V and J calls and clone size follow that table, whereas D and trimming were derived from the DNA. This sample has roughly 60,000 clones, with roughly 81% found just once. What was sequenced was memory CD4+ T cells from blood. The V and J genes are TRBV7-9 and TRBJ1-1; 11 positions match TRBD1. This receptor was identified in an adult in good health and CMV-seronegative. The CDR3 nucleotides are TGTGCCAGCAGCACAGGACAGGGGGCGGGCACTGAAGCTTTCTTT. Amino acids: CASSTGQGAGTEAFF.